The sequence of this TCR beta chain was determined in a study of T cell repertoires in cytomegalovirus infection. Study summary: Public TCR beta signatures provided an indication of both CMV infection and a matching HLA type. The study's findings and limits: Identification of carriers of CMV plus the relevant HLA was performed using cumulative public TCR beta family frequency. HLA-C-restricted CMV clonotypes gave the most frequent clonotype in two of eight donors.

A note on this clonotype: What it recognizes is unknown.

The CDR3 has 16 residues. Trimming removed 3 bases from V and 0 bases from J, with 12 bases in between. Germline lookup yields CDR1 SGHVT and CDR2 SQSDAQ. MiXCR was run by TCRdb on the reads, yielding one entry per CDR3 protein. The sample consists of roughly 720,000 distinct CDR3 sequences, roughly 35% of them appearing once. The gene calls are TRBV7-4 and TRBJ1-5, with no clear D. Sequencing used PBMCs. This receptor was identified in a human donor in good health (CMV status not recorded). Some clones in this sample may be carry-over from other donors' samples. The CDR3 DNA is TGTGCCAGCAGCTTTACGGGATCCGATAGCAATCAGCCCCAGCATTTT. This encodes CASSFTGSDSNQPQHF.